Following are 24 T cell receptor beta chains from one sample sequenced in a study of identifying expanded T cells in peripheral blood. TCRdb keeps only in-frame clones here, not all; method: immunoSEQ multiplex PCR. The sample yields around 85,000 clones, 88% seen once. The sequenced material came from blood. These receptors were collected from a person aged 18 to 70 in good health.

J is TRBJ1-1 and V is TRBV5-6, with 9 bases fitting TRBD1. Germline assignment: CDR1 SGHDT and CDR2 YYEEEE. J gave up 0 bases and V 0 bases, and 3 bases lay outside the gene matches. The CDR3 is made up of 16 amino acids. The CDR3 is CASSLGRTGVNTEAFF. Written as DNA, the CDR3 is TGTGCCAGCAGCTTGGGAAGGACAGGGGTGAACACTGAAGCTTTCTTT.

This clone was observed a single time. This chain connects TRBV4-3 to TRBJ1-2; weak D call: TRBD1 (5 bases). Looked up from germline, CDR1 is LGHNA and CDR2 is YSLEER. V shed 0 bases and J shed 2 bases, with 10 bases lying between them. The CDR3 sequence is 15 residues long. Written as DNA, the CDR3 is TGCGCCAGCAGCCAAGAGGCCAGGGAGAACTATGGCTACACCTTC. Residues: CASSQEARENYGYTF.

The CDR3 protein is CASSHSPTGELFF. In DNA form, the CDR3 reads TGTGCCAGCAGCCATTCGCCGACCGGGGAGCTGTTTTTT. The V call is TRBV16, the J call TRBJ2-2; no firm D call. Deletions cut 3 bases from V and 5 bases from J, with 7 bases between. Looked up from germline, CDR1 is KGHSY and CDR2 is FQNENV. This CDR3 contains 13 residues.

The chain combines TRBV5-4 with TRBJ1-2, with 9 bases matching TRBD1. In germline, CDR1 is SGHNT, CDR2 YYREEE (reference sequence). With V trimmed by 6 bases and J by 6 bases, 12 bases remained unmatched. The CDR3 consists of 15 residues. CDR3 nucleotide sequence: TGTGCCAGCACCATTACTGTAGGGGACAGGGATGGCTACACCTTC. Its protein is CASTITVGDRDGYTF.

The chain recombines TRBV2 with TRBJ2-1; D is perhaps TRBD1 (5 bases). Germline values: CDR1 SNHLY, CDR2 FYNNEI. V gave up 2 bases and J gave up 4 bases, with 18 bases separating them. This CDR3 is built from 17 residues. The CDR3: CASSEIGWQGPYNEQFF. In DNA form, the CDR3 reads TGTGCCAGCAGTGAAATAGGATGGCAGGGCCCTTACAATGAGCAGTTCTTC.

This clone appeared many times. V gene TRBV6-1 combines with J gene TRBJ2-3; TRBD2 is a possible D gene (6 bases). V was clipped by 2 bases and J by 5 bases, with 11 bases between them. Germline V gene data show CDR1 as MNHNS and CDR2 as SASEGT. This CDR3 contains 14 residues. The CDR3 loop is CASSEKVEGDTQYF. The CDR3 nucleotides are TGTGCCAGCAGTGAAAAGGTGGAGGGAGATACGCAGTATTTT.

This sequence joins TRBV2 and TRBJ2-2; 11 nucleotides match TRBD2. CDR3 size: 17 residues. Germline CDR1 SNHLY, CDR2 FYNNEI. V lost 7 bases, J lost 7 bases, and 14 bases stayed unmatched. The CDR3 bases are TGTGCCAGCACCCGACCCCTCCTGACTAGCGGGGTCGGGGAGCTGTTTTTT. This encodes CASTRPLLTSGVGELFF.

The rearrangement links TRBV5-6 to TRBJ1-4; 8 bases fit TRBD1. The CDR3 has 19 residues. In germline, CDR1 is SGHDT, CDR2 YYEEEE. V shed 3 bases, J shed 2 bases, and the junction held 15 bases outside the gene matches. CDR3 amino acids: CASSSVPGQTGDTNEKLFF. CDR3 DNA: TGTGCCAGCAGCTCGGTCCCGGGACAGACAGGGGACACTAATGAAAAACTGTTTTTT.

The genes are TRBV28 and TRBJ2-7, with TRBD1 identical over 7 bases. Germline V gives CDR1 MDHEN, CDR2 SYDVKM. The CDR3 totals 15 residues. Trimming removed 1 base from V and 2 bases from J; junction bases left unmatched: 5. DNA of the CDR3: TGTGCCAGCAGTTTATTCCTCGGGACAGCCTACGAGCAGTACTTC. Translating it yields CASSLFLGTAYEQYF.

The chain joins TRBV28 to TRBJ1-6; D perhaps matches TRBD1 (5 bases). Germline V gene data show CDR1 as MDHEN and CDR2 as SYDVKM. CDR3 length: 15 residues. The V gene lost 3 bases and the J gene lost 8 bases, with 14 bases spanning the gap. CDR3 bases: TGTGCCAGCAGTTTTGTGGGGGTCGGGTATTCACCCCTCCACTTT. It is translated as CASSFVGVGYSPLHF. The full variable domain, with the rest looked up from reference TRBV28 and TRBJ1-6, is DVKVTQSSRYLVKRTGEKVFLECVQDMDHENMFWYRQDPGLGLRLIYFSYDVKMKEKGDIPEGYSVSREKKERFSLILESASTNQTSMYLCASSFVGVGYSPLHFGNGTRLTVT.

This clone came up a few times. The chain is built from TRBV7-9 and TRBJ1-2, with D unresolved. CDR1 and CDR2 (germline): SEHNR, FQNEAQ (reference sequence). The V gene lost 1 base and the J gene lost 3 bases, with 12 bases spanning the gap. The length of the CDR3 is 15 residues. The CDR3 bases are TGTGCCAGCAGCTTAGGGCAGGCAAACTACTATGGCTACACCTTC. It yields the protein CASSLGQANYYGYTF. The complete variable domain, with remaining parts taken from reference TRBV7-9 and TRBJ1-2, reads DTGVSQNPRHKITKRGQNVTFRCDPISEHNRLYWYRQTLGQGPEFLTYFQNEAQLEKSRLLSDRFSAERPKGSFSTLEIQRTEQGDSAMYLCASSLGQANYYGYTFGSGTRLTVV.

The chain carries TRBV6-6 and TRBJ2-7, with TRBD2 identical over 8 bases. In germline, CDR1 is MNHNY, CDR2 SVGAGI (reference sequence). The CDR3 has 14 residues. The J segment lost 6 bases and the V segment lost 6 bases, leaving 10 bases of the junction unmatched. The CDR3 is CASRAGSGGFEQYF. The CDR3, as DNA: TGTGCCAGCAGAGCGGGGTCGGGGGGGTTCGAGCAGTACTTC.

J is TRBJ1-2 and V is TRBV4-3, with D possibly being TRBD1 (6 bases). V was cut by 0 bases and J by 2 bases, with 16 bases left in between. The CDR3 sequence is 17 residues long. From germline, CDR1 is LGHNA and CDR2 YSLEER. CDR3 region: CASSQDLPGASNYGYTF. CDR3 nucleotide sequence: TGCGCCAGCAGCCAAGATTTGCCAGGGGCGTCCAACTATGGCTACACCTTC.

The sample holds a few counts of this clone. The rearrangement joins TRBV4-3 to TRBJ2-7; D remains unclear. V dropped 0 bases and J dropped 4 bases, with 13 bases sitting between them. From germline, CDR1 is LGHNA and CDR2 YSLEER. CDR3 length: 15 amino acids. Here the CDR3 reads CASSQDASSRYEQYF. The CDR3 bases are TGCGCCAGCAGCCAAGATGCAAGTAGCAGGTACGAGCAGTACTTC.

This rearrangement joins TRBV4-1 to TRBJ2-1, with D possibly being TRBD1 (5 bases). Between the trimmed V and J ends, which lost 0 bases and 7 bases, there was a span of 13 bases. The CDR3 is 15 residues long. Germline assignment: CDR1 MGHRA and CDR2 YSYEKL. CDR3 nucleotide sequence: TGCGCCAGCAGCCAAGATAGGGGCTATAGGAATGAGCAGTTCTTC. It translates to CASSQDRGYRNEQFF.

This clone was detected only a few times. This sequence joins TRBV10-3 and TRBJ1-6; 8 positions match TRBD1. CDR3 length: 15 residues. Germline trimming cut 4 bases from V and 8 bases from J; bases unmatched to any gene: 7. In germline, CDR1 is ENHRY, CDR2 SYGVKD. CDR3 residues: CAISAADRVHSPLHF. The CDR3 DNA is TGTGCCATCAGTGCGGCGGACAGGGTTCATTCACCCCTCCACTTT.

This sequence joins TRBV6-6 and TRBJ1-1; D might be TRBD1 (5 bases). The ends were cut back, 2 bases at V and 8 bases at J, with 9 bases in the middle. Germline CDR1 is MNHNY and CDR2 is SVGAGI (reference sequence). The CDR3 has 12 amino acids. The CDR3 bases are TGTGCCAGCAGTTACGCGACAGTAGAAGCTTTCTTT. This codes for CASSYATVEAFF.

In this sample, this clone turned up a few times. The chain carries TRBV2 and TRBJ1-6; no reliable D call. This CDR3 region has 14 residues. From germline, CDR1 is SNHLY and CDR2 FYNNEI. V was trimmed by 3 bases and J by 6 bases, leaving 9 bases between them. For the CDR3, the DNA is TGTGCCAGCAGTGAGGCGTTCCTTAATTCACCCCTCCACTTT. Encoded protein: CASSEAFLNSPLHF.

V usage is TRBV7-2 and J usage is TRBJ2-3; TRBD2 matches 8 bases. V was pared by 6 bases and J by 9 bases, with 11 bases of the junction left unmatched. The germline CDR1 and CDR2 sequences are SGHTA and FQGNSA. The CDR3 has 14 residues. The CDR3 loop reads CASRSGGYSTTQYF. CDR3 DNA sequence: TGTGCCAGCAGGAGCGGGGGTTACTCCACCACGCAGTATTTT.

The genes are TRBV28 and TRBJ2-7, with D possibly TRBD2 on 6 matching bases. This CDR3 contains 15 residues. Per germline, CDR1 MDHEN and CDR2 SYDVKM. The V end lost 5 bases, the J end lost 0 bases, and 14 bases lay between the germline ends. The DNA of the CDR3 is TGTGCCAGCAGTACCCCCGGGGGAAGCTCCTACGAGCAGTACTTC. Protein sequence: CASSTPGGSSYEQYF. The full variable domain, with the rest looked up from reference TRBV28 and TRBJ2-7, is DVKVTQSSRYLVKRTGEKVFLECVQDMDHENMFWYRQDPGLGLRLIYFSYDVKMKEKGDIPEGYSVSREKKERFSLILESASTNQTSMYLCASSTPGGSSYEQYFGPGTRLTVT.

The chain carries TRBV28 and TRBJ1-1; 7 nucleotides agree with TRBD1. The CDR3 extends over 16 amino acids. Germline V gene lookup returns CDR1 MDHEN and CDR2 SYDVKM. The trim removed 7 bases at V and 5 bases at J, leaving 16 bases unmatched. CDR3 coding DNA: TGTGCCAGCACTCTCATGGGGCAGGGGGTGAGGACTGAAGCTTTCTTT. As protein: CASTLMGQGVRTEAFF.

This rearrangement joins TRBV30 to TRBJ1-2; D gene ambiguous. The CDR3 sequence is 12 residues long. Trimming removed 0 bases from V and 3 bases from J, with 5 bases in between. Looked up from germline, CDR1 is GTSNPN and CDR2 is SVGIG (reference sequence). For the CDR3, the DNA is TGTGCCTGGAGTGTAGTGTACTATGGCTACACCTTC. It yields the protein CAWSVVYYGYTF.

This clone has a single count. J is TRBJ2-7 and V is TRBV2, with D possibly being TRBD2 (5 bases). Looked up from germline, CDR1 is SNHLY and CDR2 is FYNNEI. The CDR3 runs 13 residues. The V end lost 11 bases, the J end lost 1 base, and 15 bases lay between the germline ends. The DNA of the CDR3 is TGTGCCGGGCGGGCACAGAATTCCTACGAGCAGTACTTC. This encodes CAGRAQNSYEQYF.

The CDR3 here is CASSVGGTTDTQYF. The CDR3 bases are TGTGCCAGCAGCGTAGGTGGCACCACAGATACGCAGTATTTT. This rearrangement joins TRBV9 to TRBJ2-3; D call uncertain. Trimming removed 0 bases from V and 2 bases from J, with 7 bases in between. The CDR3 covers 14 residues. Germline V CDR1 and CDR2: SGDLS, YYNGEE.